This T cell receptor beta chain was sequenced in a study of Graves' ophthalmopathy and Graves' hyperthyroidism. Regarding the study as a whole: Blood also contained most of the expanded thyroid clonotypes above 0.001 frequency.

CDR3 regions of TCR beta were amplified from RNA transcripts. HTBI-primed RT-PCR formed the first round, and a multiplex PCR formed the second. TCRdb re-analysed the multiplex PCR reads in MiXCR, keeping a single row per CDR3 protein. This sample has fewer than 350,000 distinct CDR3 sequences; roughly a sixth occur once, and the top ten carry roughly an eighth. This clonotype was counted ten times or more. Its antigen is unidentified. The CDR3 spans 12 residues. Looked up from germline, CDR1 is SGHRS and CDR2 is YFSETQ. Trimming cost V 5 bases and J 5 bases, with 10 bases left between them. None of the included patients had other autoimmune diseases, uncontrolled infections, pregnancy or lactation, as these led to exclusion.

Sequencing input: peripheral blood. This clonotype was sampled from an adult man with Graves' ophthalmopathy. The rearrangement links TRBV5-1 to TRBJ2-5, with D hard to call. The CDR3 DNA sequence: TGCGCCAGCAGTATCCCCTCGGAGACCCAGTACTTC. Its protein product is CASSIPSETQYF.